This T cell receptor beta chain stems from a study of T cells after somatic rescue of genetic block. Clones were sequenced by immunoSEQ multiplex PCR, and TCRdb holds only the in-frame ones, with some missing. The sample holds 68,000 or so clones, 85% to 95% seen once. Trimming cost V 3 bases and J 7 bases, with 15 bases left between them. Per the germline V gene, CDR1 is WSHSY and CDR2 is SAAADI. This CDR3 is built from 14 residues. This clonotype was sampled from a middle-aged man. Sequencing was done on a sample of peripheral blood mononuclear cells (PBMCs). The J gene is TRBJ1-1, the V gene TRBV10-2; no firm D call. As DNA, the CDR3 is TGCGCCAGCAGTGACCCCGGACGGCCGGTTGAAGCTTTCTTT. The encoded protein is CASSDPGRPVEAFF.